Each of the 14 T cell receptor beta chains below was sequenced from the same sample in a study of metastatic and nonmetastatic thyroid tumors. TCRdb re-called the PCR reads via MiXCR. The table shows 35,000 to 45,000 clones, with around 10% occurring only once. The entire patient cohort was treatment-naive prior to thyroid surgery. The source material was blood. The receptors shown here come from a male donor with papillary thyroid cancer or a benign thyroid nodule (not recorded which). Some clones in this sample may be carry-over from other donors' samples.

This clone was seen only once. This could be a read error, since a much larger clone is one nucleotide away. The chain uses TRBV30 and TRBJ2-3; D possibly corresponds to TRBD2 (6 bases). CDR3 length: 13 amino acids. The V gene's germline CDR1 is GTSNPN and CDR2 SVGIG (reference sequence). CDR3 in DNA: TGTACCTGGAGTCTCGGGAGAGCGGATACGCAGTATTTT. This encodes CTWSLGRADTQYF.

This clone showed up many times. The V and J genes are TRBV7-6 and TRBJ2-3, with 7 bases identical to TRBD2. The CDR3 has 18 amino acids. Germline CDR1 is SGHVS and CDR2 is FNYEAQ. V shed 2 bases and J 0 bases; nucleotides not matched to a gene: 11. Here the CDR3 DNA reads TGTGCCAGCAGCTTAATAAAGGGGAGCGGGGCTAGCACAGATACGCAGTATTTT. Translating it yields CASSLIKGSGASTDTQYF.

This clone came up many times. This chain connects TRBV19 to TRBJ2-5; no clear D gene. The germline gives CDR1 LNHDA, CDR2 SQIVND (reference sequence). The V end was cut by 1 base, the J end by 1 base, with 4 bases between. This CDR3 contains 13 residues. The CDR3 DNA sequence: TGTGCCAGTAGTATAGCCTCCCAAGAGACCCAGTACTTC. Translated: CASSIASQETQYF.

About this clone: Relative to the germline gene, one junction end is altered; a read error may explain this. In nucleotides, the CDR3 is TGCAGTGCTTTTTCCGGGACTAGCGGGAGGGCCGTTTTATACGAGCATTACTTC. It encodes CSAFSGTSGRAVLYEHYF. The rearrangement uses TRBV20-1 and TRBJ2-7; TRBD2 aligns across 16 bases. Germline V CDR1 and CDR2: DFQATT, SNEGSKA (reference sequence). The CDR3 consists of 18 residues.

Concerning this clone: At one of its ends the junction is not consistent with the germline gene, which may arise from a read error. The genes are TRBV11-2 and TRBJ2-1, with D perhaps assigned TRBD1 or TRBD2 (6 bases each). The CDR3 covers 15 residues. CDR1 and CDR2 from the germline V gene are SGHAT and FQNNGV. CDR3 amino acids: CASSLGYGGYDEQFF. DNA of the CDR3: TGTGCCAGCAGCTTGGGGTACGGGGGCTACGATGAGCAGTTCTTC.

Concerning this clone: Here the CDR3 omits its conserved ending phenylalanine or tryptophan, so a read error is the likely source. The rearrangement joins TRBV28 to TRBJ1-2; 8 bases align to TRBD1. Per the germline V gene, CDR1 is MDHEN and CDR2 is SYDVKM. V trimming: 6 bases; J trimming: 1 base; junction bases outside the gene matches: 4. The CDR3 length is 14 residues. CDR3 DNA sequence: TGTGCCAGCAGACTGACAGGGGATAACTATGGCTACACCCTC. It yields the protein CASRLTGDNYGYTL.

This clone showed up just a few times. The CDR3 coding sequence is TGTGCCTGGACCGAACCAACCGTGACTAGCGGTTACGAGCAGTACTTC. This encodes CAWTEPTVTSGYEQYF. The chain carries TRBV30 and TRBJ2-7; 9 positions agree with TRBD2. The CDR3 sequence is 16 residues long. CDR1 and CDR2 from the germline V gene are GTSNPN and SVGIG (reference sequence). The J segment lost 4 bases and the V segment lost 4 bases, leaving 14 bases of the junction unmatched.

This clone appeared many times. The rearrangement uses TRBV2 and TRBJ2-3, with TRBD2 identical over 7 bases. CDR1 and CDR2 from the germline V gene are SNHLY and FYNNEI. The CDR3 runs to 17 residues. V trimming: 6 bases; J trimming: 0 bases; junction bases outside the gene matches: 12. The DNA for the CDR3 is TGTGCCAGCAGGAAATCCCTAGCGGTTATCAGCACAGATACGCAGTATTTT. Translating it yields CASRKSLAVISTDTQYF.

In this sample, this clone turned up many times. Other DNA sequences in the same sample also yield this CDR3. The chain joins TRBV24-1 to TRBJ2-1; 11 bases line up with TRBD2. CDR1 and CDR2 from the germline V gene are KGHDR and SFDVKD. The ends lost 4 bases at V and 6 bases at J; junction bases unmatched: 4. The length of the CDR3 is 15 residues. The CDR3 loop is CATSESGTSGNEQFF. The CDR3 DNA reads TGTGCCACCAGTGAGTCCGGGACTAGCGGCAATGAGCAGTTCTTC.

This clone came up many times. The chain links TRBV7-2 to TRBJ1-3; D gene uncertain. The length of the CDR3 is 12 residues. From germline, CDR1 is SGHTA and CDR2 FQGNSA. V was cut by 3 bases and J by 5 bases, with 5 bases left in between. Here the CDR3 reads CASSFGRNTIYF. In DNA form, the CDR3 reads TGTGCCAGCAGCTTCGGCCGAAACACCATATATTTT.

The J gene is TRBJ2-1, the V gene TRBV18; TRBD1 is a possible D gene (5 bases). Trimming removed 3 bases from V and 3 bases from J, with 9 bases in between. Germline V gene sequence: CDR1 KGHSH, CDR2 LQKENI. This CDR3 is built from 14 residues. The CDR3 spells CASSPQTDYNEQFF. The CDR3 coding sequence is TGTGCCAGCTCACCTCAGACAGACTACAATGAGCAGTTCTTC.

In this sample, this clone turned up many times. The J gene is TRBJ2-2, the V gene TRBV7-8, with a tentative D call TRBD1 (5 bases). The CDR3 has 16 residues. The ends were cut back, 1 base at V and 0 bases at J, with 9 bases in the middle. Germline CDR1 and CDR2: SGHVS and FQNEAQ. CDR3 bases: TGTGCCAGCAGCTTAGAGGGGCTAGCGAACACCGGGGAGCTGTTTTTT. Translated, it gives CASSLEGLANTGELFF.

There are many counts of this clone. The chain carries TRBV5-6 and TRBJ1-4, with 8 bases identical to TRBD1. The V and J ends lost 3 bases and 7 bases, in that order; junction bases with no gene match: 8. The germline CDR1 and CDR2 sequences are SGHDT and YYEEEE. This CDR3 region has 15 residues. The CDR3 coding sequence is TGTGCCAGCAGCTCCAGGGAGACAGGGGCTGAAAAACTGTTTTTT. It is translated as CASSSRETGAEKLFF.

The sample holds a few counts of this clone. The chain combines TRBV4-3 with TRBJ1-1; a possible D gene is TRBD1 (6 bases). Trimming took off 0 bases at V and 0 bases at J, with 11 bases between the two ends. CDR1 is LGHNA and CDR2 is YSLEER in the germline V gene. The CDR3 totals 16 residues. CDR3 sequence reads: CASSQEVGHLNTEAFF. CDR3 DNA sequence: TGCGCCAGCAGCCAAGAGGTGGGACACCTGAACACTGAAGCTTTCTTT.